The 27 T cell receptor beta chains below come from one sample, sequenced in a study of T cell responses to AZD1222 COVID-19 vaccine. The method was immunoSEQ multiplex PCR; TCRdb's version includes in-frame clones alone and lacks a portion of them. The sample holds about 180,000 clones, around 89% seen once. Source: peripheral blood, taken 28 days after the second AZD1222 dose. These receptors came from an adult who received the AZD1222 COVID-19 vaccine.

The chain employs TRBV5-8 and TRBJ2-1; TRBD2 might be the D (5 bases). V dropped 7 bases and J dropped 4 bases, with 24 bases sitting between them. There are 17 residues in the CDR3. Germline lookup yields CDR1 SGHTS and CDR2 YDEGEE. DNA of the CDR3: TGTGCCAGCTATAGGCAACTGGCCGCCGGGGAGTACAATGAGCAGTTCTTC. It codes for CASYRQLAAGEYNEQFF.

The chain couples TRBV28 to TRBJ1-6, with D possibly being TRBD1 (5 bases). Trimming shortened V by 8 bases and J by 0 bases, and 17 bases separated the two germline ends. The germline gives CDR1 MDHEN, CDR2 SYDVKM. The CDR3 totals 17 residues. The CDR3 protein is CASEGTDFSSYNSPLHF. As DNA, the CDR3 is TGTGCCAGCGAAGGGACCGACTTCAGCTCCTATAATTCACCCCTCCACTTT.

This clone has just one count. The genes are TRBV28 and TRBJ2-4; 8 bases fit TRBD1. V was pared by 6 bases and J by 2 bases, with 6 bases of the junction left unmatched. Per the germline V gene, CDR1 is MDHEN and CDR2 is SYDVKM. The CDR3 is 15 residues long. The CDR3 is CASSATGVTKNIQYF. The CDR3 region has the DNA TGTGCCAGCAGCGCGACAGGGGTTACCAAAAACATTCAGTACTTC.

The rearrangement uses TRBV18 and TRBJ2-7; possibly TRBD1 for D (7 bases). Germline V gives CDR1 KGHSH, CDR2 LQKENI. The CDR3 extends over 14 amino acids. V lost 3 bases to trimming and J lost 7 bases, with 16 bases between them. This chain's CDR3 is CASSPEKGAGEQYF. The CDR3 nucleotides are TGTGCCAGCTCACCTGAAAAGGGGGCGGGGGAGCAGTACTTC.

V usage is TRBV5-1 and J usage is TRBJ1-2; D might be TRBD1 (6 bases). The CDR3 has 14 residues. V lost 0 bases and J lost 5, with 11 bases in between. Germline-derived CDR1 and CDR2 are SGHRS and YFSETQ. CDR3 DNA: TGCGCCAGCAGCTTGGAACGACAGGCATATGGCTACACCTTC. It translates to CASSLERQAYGYTF.

This clone is a singleton in its sample. V usage is TRBV3-1 (or the pseudogene TRBV3-2) and J usage is TRBJ2-7; 11 nucleotides line up with TRBD2. The V gene's germline CDR1 is LGHDT and CDR2 YNNKEL (reference sequence). V was clipped by 3 bases and J by 3 bases; unmatched bases: 4. The CDR3 sequence is 15 residues long. For the CDR3, the DNA is TGTGCCAGCAGCCATACACTAGCGGGGGACTACGAGCAGTACTTC. Translating it yields CASSHTLAGDYEQYF.

This chain links TRBV19 with TRBJ2-5, with TRBD1 identical over 9 bases. Germline assignment: CDR1 LNHDA and CDR2 SQIVND (reference sequence). After removal of 1 base from V and 4 bases from J, the junction contained 4 bases not matched to a gene. The CDR3 contains 15 residues. The CDR3, as DNA: TGTGCCAGTAGTATAGGGACAGGGGTAGGAGAGACCCAGTACTTC. It codes for CASSIGTGVGETQYF.

V usage is TRBV24-1 and J usage is TRBJ2-7; 9 bases map to TRBD1. V was pared by 3 bases and J by 7 bases, with 9 bases of the junction left unmatched. Germline V CDR1 and CDR2: KGHDR, SFDVKD. There are 15 residues in the CDR3. In DNA form, the CDR3 reads TGTGCCACCAGTGATAACGAACAGGGGGCTGAAGAGCAGTACTTC. Protein: CATSDNEQGAEEQYF.

The chain joins TRBV4-3 to TRBJ2-3; D is uncertain. Trimming took off 0 bases at V and 2 bases at J, with 15 bases between the two ends. The CDR3 is 17 residues long. The germline CDR1 and CDR2 sequences are LGHNA and YSLEER. CDR3 sequence reads: CASSQDLGEVHTDTQYF. CDR3 sequence (DNA): TGCGCCAGCAGCCAAGATCTAGGCGAGGTTCACACAGATACGCAGTATTTT.

As regards this clone: Other DNA sequences in the sample encode the same CDR3. This chain connects TRBV9 to TRBJ1-1; possibly TRBD1 for D (6 bases). The V and J ends lost 0 bases and 5 bases respectively, with 8 bases between them. The CDR3 is 13 residues long. Germline CDR1 and CDR2: SGDLS and YYNGEE. The CDR3 reads CASSVAQGTEAFF. In DNA, the CDR3 is TGTGCCAGCAGCGTAGCTCAGGGGACTGAAGCTTTCTTT.

This clone was seen a handful of times. This rearrangement joins TRBV24-1 to TRBJ2-2; D uncertain. This CDR3 is built from 15 residues. Germline assignment: CDR1 KGHDR and CDR2 SFDVKD. V dropped 8 bases and J dropped 1 base, with 13 bases sitting between them. For the CDR3, the DNA is TGTGCCACCAAAAGCACGATGGGGAACACCGGGGAGCTGTTTTTT. This encodes CATKSTMGNTGELFF.

The chain recombines TRBV21-1 with TRBJ2-2; TRBD2, the table's D call, lacks a check against the DNA. TRBV21-1 is a known pseudogene. The length of the CDR3 is 18 residues. The CDR3 sequence: CASSKRSPGREGTGELFF. CDR3 sequence (DNA): TGTGCCAGCAGCAAAAGGTCGCCGGGTCGGGAGGGGACCGGGGAGCTGTTTTTT.

The rearrangement links TRBV4-3 to TRBJ2-7, with TRBD1 matching 8 bases. Germline trimming cut 1 base from V and 4 bases from J; bases unmatched to any gene: 6. This CDR3 is 15 amino acids long. Germline-derived CDR1 and CDR2 are LGHNA and YSLEER. The DNA of the CDR3 is TGCGCCAGCAGCCAAGGACAGACAGGGGTGTACGAGCAGTACTTC. As protein: CASSQGQTGVYEQYF.

Only one count was recorded for this clone. The CDR3 is CSASRGGRGNTIYF. The CDR3 DNA sequence: TGCAGTGCTAGTCGGGGGGGCCGGGGAAACACCATATATTTT. The rearrangement joins TRBV20-1 to TRBJ1-3; tentatively, D is TRBD1 (6 bases). This CDR3 contains 14 residues. CDR1 and CDR2 (germline): DFQATT, SNEGSKA (reference sequence). V was cut by 3 bases and J by 4 bases, with 13 bases left in between.

V usage is TRBV23-1 and J usage is TRBJ1-4, with 9 bases that match TRBD1. TRBV23-1 is an ORF, and what it does is uncertain. The CDR3 runs 21 residues. With V trimmed by 2 bases and J by 0 bases, 16 bases remained unmatched. CDR3 sequence (DNA): TGCGCCAGCAGTCAACCGACAGCTACAGGGGGCCTCTCACCAACTAATGAAAAACTGTTTTTT. It is translated as CASSQPTATGGLSPTNEKLFF.

The sample holds many counts of this clone. The V gene is TRBV28, the J gene TRBJ2-7; possibly TRBD2 for D (6 bases). Germline lookup yields CDR1 MDHEN and CDR2 SYDVKM. V was clipped by 8 bases and J by 4 bases, with 21 bases between them. The CDR3 length is 15 residues. CDR3 bases: TGTGCCAGCGCGGGACGCCGGTCGGGGCTATACGAGCAGTACTTC. It specifies CASAGRRSGLYEQYF.

The V call is TRBV30, the J call TRBJ1-1; 8 positions agree with TRBD1. Per germline, CDR1 GTSNPN and CDR2 SVGIG (reference sequence). CDR3 length: 14 residues. With V trimmed by 2 bases and J by 0 bases, 2 bases remained unmatched. In nucleotides, the CDR3 is TGTGCCTGGAGTCGGGACAGGTTGAACACTGAAGCTTTCTTT. The encoded protein is CAWSRDRLNTEAFF.

This chain uses TRBV11-1 with TRBJ2-3; 10 bases agree with TRBD1. CDR3 length: 15 residues. After removal of 3 bases from V and 4 bases from J, the junction contained 4 bases not matched to a gene. CDR1 and CDR2 from the germline V gene are SGHAT and FQDESV (reference sequence). DNA of the CDR3: TGTGCCAGCAGCTTGCGGGACAGGGGCGCAGATACGCAGTATTTT. It yields the protein CASSLRDRGADTQYF. Combining the CDR3 with reference TRBV11-1 and TRBJ2-3 gives the whole variable domain EAEVAQSPRYKITEKSQAVAFWCDPISGHATLYWYRQILGQGPELLVQFQDESVVDDSQLPKDRFSAERLKGVDSTLKIQPAELGDSAMYLCASSLRDRGADTQYFGPGTRLTVL.

The rearrangement uses TRBV6-5 and TRBJ1-5; D perhaps matches TRBD1 (5 bases). This CDR3 is built from 13 residues. V lost 5 bases to trimming and J lost 7 bases, with 12 bases between them. From germline, CDR1 is MNHEY and CDR2 SVGAGI. In DNA, the CDR3 is TGTGCCAGCAGTCTACTAGGGGCCCAGCCCCAGCATTTT. Protein product: CASSLLGAQPQHF.

The gene calls are TRBV7-8 and TRBJ2-5; D possibly corresponds to TRBD1 (5 bases). The CDR3 sequence is 14 residues long. CDR1 and CDR2 (germline): SGHVS, FQNEAQ. Trimming took off 5 bases at V and 2 bases at J, with 12 bases between the two ends. Here the CDR3 reads CASSRRQLQETQYF. CDR3 coding DNA: TGTGCCAGCAGCAGAAGACAGCTACAAGAGACCCAGTACTTC.

V and J are TRBV6-5 and TRBJ2-2; D is undetermined. Germline V gene data show CDR1 as MNHEY and CDR2 as SVGAGI. V was trimmed by 8 bases and J by 6 bases, leaving 13 bases between them. The CDR3 runs to 13 residues. The CDR3 reads CASQTLYPGELFF. CDR3 bases: TGTGCCAGCCAAACCCTTTACCCCGGGGAGCTGTTTTTT.

This chain links TRBV28 with TRBJ1-4; the D gene is possibly TRBD1 (6 bases). The CDR3 loop spans 14 amino acids. V was pared by 5 bases and J by 7 bases, with 14 bases between. Looked up from germline, CDR1 is MDHEN and CDR2 is SYDVKM. The CDR3 reads CASSLTGRSEKLFF. The CDR3 nucleotides read TGTGCCAGCAGTCTTACAGGGAGATCTGAAAAACTGTTTTTT.

This sequence joins TRBV3-1 (or the pseudogene TRBV3-2) and TRBJ2-7; TRBD2 agrees at 12 bases. V lost 2 bases and J lost 6; bases outside the gene matches: 14. Germline CDR1 is LGHDT and CDR2 is YNNKEL (reference sequence). The CDR3 loop spans 18 amino acids. The chain's CDR3 is CASSQRLAGGSRIPEQYF. The CDR3 nucleotides read TGTGCCAGCAGCCAACGCCTAGCGGGAGGGTCCCGGATCCCCGAGCAGTACTTC.

The chain recombines TRBV21-1 with TRBJ1-5; the D call of TRBD1 is as the table states it, not checked on the DNA. TRBV21-1 is deemed a pseudogene. The CDR3 sequence is 15 residues long. CDR3 nucleotide sequence: TGTGCCAGCACCCAGGCCCTTATTAGCAATCAGCCCCAGCATTTT. Translation: CASTQALISNQPQHF.

The chain joins TRBV6-5 to TRBJ1-4, with 10 nucleotides matching TRBD1. This CDR3 is 15 amino acids long. With V trimmed by 1 base and J by 8 bases, 4 bases remained unmatched. Germline V lookup: CDR1 MNHEY, CDR2 SVGAGI. The CDR3 DNA follows: TGTGCCAGCAGTTACTGGGGGACAGGGGAAGAAAAACTGTTTTTT. This translates into CASSYWGTGEEKLFF.

The chain is built from TRBV19 and TRBJ2-7; perhaps TRBD2 as D (6 bases). With 4 bases removed from V and 6 bases from J, the gap between germline ends came to 16 bases. This CDR3 is built from 14 residues. Germline CDR1 LNHDA, CDR2 SQIVND (reference sequence). The DNA of the CDR3 is TGTGCCAGTAGTAACGGAGGGCAAGGGGCCGAGCAGTACTTC. This encodes CASSNGGQGAEQYF.

The rearrangement joins TRBV18 to TRBJ2-5; TRBD1 aligns across 8 bases. The germline V gene has CDR1 KGHSH and CDR2 LQKENI. CDR3 length: 13 residues. After removal of 4 bases from V and 7 bases from J, the junction contained 5 bases not matched to a gene. The CDR3 sequence is CASSLQGDVTQYF. In DNA, the CDR3 is TGTGCCAGCTCACTACAGGGGGACGTGACCCAGTACTTC.